This paragraph reports one TCR beta chain. This sample was included in a study of blood T cell repertoires in COVID-19. Turning to the study itself: Samples came from the United States, Italy and Spain, spanning acute and convalescent COVID-19. PBMCs, B-cell-depleted T cells, or T cells provided the cDNA or gDNA that made up the material.

In the authors' workflow: By means of reference gene primer amplification, nucleated cell counts were estimated. Libraries were prepared by immunoSEQ multiplex PCR; TCRdb keeps only in-frame clonotypes and omits some of them. The DNA gave D and trimming, while V, J and clone size come from that table. The table lists fewer than 300,000 clones, about four fifths of them singletons. With 5 bases clipped from V and 7 bases from J, the junction kept 2 bases outside the gene matches. CDR1 is LNHDA, CDR2 SQIVND, per germline (reference sequence). The CDR3 length is 13 residues. The clonotype was recovered from a man at least 80 years old with acute or convalescent COVID-19. The sample consisted of peripheral blood. This chain uses TRBV19 with TRBJ1-5, with 10 positions matching TRBD1. As DNA, the CDR3 is TGTGCCAGTAGTCCGGACAGGGGGCAGCCCCAGCATTTT. Translating gives CASSPDRGQPQHF.